This TCR beta chain was identified during a study of Ad26.COV2.S vaccination and SARS-CoV-2 variants. Findings and limits, study-wide: Vaccine recipients had higher spike-specific TCR breadth than placebo recipients. Reported findings describe substantial breadth in spike-specific CD8+ and CD4+ T cell responses following vaccination.

The sample holds a few counts of this clone. Antigen unknown. The CDR3 is 14 residues long. Trimming at V came to 8 bases and at J to 5 bases, leaving 8 bases not matched to a gene. The germline gives CDR1 MNHEY, CDR2 SVGAGI. The treatment was: around 19 received Ad26.COV2.S at low or high dose, single or two shots; 5 received placebo; per-sample allocation not given. Day 63 following the first vaccine or placebo injection was when the samples were taken. The table came from immunoSEQ multiplex PCR; TCRdb's copy has only in-frame clones and leaves some out. This table holds about 350,000 clones, about 89% found once.

This clonotype originated in a person between 18 and 59 years old who received the Ad26.COV2.S COVID-19 vaccine or a placebo. The sequenced sample was peripheral blood, obtained in a trial of Ad26.COV2.S vaccine versus placebo. V is TRBV6-5 and J is TRBJ1-4, with TRBD1 matching over 7 bases. CDR3 protein: CASGKGAENEKLFF. For the CDR3, the DNA is TGTGCCAGCGGGAAGGGGGCGGAAAATGAAAAACTGTTTTTT.